This T cell receptor beta chain is drawn from a study of patients and donors after allogeneic stem cell transplantation. One entry per CDR3 protein results from TCRdb running MiXCR on the RT-PCR reads. The sample gives about a million distinct CDR3 sequences, about 20% of which show up once; 6% is in the top ten. This clonotype was seen a handful of times. Germline lookup yields CDR1 LGHNA and CDR2 YNFKEQ. V lost 1 base, J lost 5 bases, and 17 bases lay in between. CDR3 length: 17 residues. Sequencing was done on a sample of blood, either unsorted or a sorted T cell fraction (not recorded which). The TCR comes from a human donor who was either an allogeneic HSCT recipient or a stem cell or donor lymphocyte infusion donor (not recorded which). It is not recorded whose cells these are; they may come from a transplant donor. The genes are TRBV4-2 and TRBJ1-4; D is unclear. The CDR3 coding sequence is TGTGCCAGCAGCCAAGCGGCAGGTTCGGGAAGGAATGAAAAACTGTTTTTT. It translates to CASSQAAGSGRNEKLFF.